This record covers a single T cell receptor (beta chain). This specimen comes from a study of control samples from healthy donors and cancer patients. Germline V lookup: CDR1 LNHDA, CDR2 SQIVND (reference sequence). The CDR3 loop spans 14 amino acids. Trimming stripped 4 bases from V and 2 bases from J, with 11 bases between. TCRdb keeps only in-frame clones here, not all; method: immunoSEQ multiplex PCR. The top ten hold around 1.9% of the sample, which has about 50,000 clones, around 97% seen once. The chain carries TRBV19 and TRBJ1-2; D is uncertain. The sequence was obtained from a woman in her twenties or thirties in good health. Sequencing input: blood. In DNA, the CDR3 is TGTGCCAGTAGTAGCCGAGGGTCCAACTATGGCTACACCTTC. Protein: CASSSRGSNYGYTF. The full variable domain, in which reference TRBV19 and TRBJ1-2 provide the parts outside the CDR3, is DGGITQSPKYLFRKEGQNVTLSCEQNLNHDAMYWYRQDPGQGLRLIYYSQIVNDFQKGDIAEGYSVSREKKESFPLTVTSAQKNPTAFYLCASSSRGSNYGYTFGSGTRLTVV.